The entry below describes one T cell receptor beta chain. This entry comes from a study of blood T cell repertoires in COVID-19. Overall study context: There were acute and convalescent COVID-19 samples, and they came from the United States, Italy and Spain.

V lost 8 bases, J lost 7 bases, and 8 bases stayed unmatched. Germline V lookup: CDR1 MDHEN, CDR2 SYDVKM. This CDR3 comprises 14 residues. Authors' data handling: For nucleated cells, counts were estimated from reference gene primer amplification. Assay: immunoSEQ multiplex PCR; the TCRdb copy retains only in-frame clones and omits some. V and J calls and clone size are given by that table; D and trimming were obtained from the DNA. The table lists roughly 4,700 clones, roughly nine tenths of them singletons, with around 21% in the top ten. This TCR derives from a human donor in a cohort sampled during active COVID-19. The rearrangement links TRBV28 to TRBJ1-6, with 7 bases aligning to TRBD1. Material: peripheral blood. In DNA form, the CDR3 reads TGTGCCAGCGGGGGGACAGTAATAAATTCACCCCTCCACTTT. It specifies CASGGTVINSPLHF.